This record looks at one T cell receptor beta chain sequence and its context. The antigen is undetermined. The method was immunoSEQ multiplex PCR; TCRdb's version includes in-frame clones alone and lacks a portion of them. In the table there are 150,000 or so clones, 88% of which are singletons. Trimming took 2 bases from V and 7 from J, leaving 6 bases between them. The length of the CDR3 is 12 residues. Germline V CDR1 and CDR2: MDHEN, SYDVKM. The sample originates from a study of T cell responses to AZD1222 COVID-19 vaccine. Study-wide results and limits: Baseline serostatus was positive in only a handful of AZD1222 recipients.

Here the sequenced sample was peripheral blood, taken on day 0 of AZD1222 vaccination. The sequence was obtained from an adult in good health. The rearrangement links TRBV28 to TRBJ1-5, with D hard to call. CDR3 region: CASSLQQQPQHF. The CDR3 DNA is TGTGCCAGCAGTTTACAACAACAGCCCCAGCATTTT.